The 19 T cell receptor beta chains below were found in one sample sequenced in a study of T-cell memory formation after mild COVID-19. Each CDR3 protein is one row after TCRdb ran MiXCR on the 5' RACE reads. Here the sample spans 65,000 to 90,000 distinct CDR3 sequences, 10% to 15% being singletons. The sample was PBMCs or a T cell subset sorted from them (not recorded which). The receptors were sampled from a man between 18 and 35 years old who had mild COVID-19 (a few samples of this study predate the infection). Cell type and time point are not known.

This clonotype was recorded a few times. J is TRBJ1-2 and V is TRBV28, with a weak D call TRBD1 (5 bases). CDR3 length: 14 amino acids. The germline V gene encodes CDR1 MDHEN and CDR2 SYDVKM. Trimming shortened V by 1 base and J by 7 bases, and 13 bases separated the two germline ends. Here the CDR3 DNA reads TGTGCCAGCAGTTTATCCCCTCGGACACGTGGCTACACCTTC. Its translation: CASSLSPRTRGYTF.

This clonotype was observed a handful of times. This chain joins TRBV15 and TRBJ2-2; 8 bases map to TRBD2. CDR1 is LNHNV, CDR2 YYDKDF, per germline (reference sequence). V shed 5 bases, J shed 1 base, and the junction held 3 bases outside the gene matches. This CDR3 is 15 amino acids long. CDR3 nucleotides: TGTGCCACCAGCGAGCGGGGGCAGAACACCGGGGAGCTGTTTTTT. It is translated as CATSERGQNTGELFF.

This sequence joins TRBV5-1 and TRBJ2-7; D tentatively fits TRBD1 or TRBD2 (5 bases each). V shed 3 bases and J shed 3 bases, with 10 bases lying between them. This CDR3 region has 13 residues. Germline lookup yields CDR1 SGHRS and CDR2 YFSETQ. In DNA form, the CDR3 reads TGCGCCAGCAGCTGGGGACCCAACTACGAGCAGTACGTC. Protein product: CASSWGPNYEQYV.

This clonotype has only a few counts. The V call is TRBV11-2, the J call TRBJ2-3; the match to TRBD2 covers 11 bases. V gave up 5 bases and J gave up 4 bases; unmatched junction bases: 5. The CDR3 runs 15 residues. Germline V gene lookup returns CDR1 SGHAT and CDR2 FQNNGV. This CDR3 reads CASSHPTSGADTQYF. CDR3 DNA: TGTGCCAGCAGCCATCCGACTAGCGGGGCAGATACGCAGTATTTT.

This clonotype came up a few times. V usage is TRBV7-9 and J usage is TRBJ2-1, with 8 bases identical to TRBD2. V trimming: 6 bases; J trimming: 0 bases; junction bases outside the gene matches: 7. The length of the CDR3 is 16 residues. CDR1 is SEHNR and CDR2 is FQNEAQ in the germline V gene (reference sequence). The CDR3 region has the DNA TGTGCCAGCAGGCCCGACCTAGCGGGCTCCTACAATGAGCAGTTCTTC. It specifies CASRPDLAGSYNEQFF.

This clonotype was seen more than once but under ten times. The rearrangement uses TRBV4-1 and TRBJ1-6; the D is unclear. The V gene's germline CDR1 is MGHRA and CDR2 YSYEKL. V was clipped by 1 base and J by 6 bases, with 13 bases between them. The CDR3 sequence is 16 residues long. The CDR3 protein is CASSQVRTGSNSPLHF. CDR3 DNA: TGCGCCAGCAGCCAAGTTAGGACCGGGAGTAATTCACCCCTCCACTTT.

The V gene is TRBV12-3 or TRBV12-4, the J gene TRBJ2-3, with D perhaps TRBD2 (5 bases). V dropped 6 bases and J dropped 0 bases, with 7 bases sitting between them. This CDR3 spans 13 amino acids. As DNA, the CDR3 is TGTGCCAGCAGGGGAGAAAGCACAGATACGCAGTATTTT. It encodes CASRGESTDTQYF.

This clonotype was observed a single time. The genes are TRBV6-5 and TRBJ1-4; tentatively, D is TRBD1 (5 bases). The germline V gene encodes CDR1 MNHEY and CDR2 SVGAGI. CDR3 length: 17 residues. The V end was cut by 5 bases, the J end by 10 bases, with 26 bases between. The CDR3 loop is CASSPWAGSGFSRKLFF. The DNA for the CDR3 is TGTGCCAGCAGTCCTTGGGCAGGGAGTGGGTTTTCTAGAAAACTGTTTTTT.

In this sample, this clonotype turned up many times. The V and J genes are TRBV6-4 and TRBJ2-3; 7 bases align to TRBD2. Germline V gives CDR1 MRHNA, CDR2 SNTAGT. With 0 bases clipped from V and 1 base from J, the junction kept 1 base outside the gene matches. The CDR3 runs 15 residues. DNA for the CDR3: TGTGCCAGCAGTGACTCGAGCGGGGGCACAGATACGCAGTATTTT. Protein: CASSDSSGGTDTQYF.

The table lists this clonotype with a few counts. The chain carries TRBV11-2 and TRBJ2-2, with D uncertain. Germline CDR1 is SGHAT and CDR2 is FQNNGV. The ends were cut back, 2 bases at V and 9 bases at J, with 4 bases in the middle. There are 11 residues in the CDR3. CDR3 DNA: TGTGCCAGCAGCTTATACTGGGAGCTGTTTTTT. It codes for CASSLYWELFF.

V usage is TRBV9 and J usage is TRBJ2-3; 7 nucleotides align to TRBD1. The CDR3 contains 14 residues. Germline V lookup: CDR1 SGDLS, CDR2 YYNGEE. V lost 5 bases, J lost 2 bases, and 5 bases stayed unmatched. The CDR3 spells CASSGDRYTDTQYF. Here the CDR3 DNA reads TGTGCCAGCAGTGGGGACAGATACACAGATACGCAGTATTTT.

This clonotype has at least ten counts. The chain couples TRBV24-1 to TRBJ2-5; D is uncertain. Germline lookup yields CDR1 KGHDR and CDR2 SFDVKD. CDR3 length: 13 residues. V was pared by 3 bases and J by 5 bases, with 9 bases between. CDR3 amino acids: CATSDVGEETQYF. CDR3 DNA sequence: TGTGCCACCAGTGATGTAGGTGAGGAGACCCAGTACTTC.

This clonotype was counted only a few times. This rearrangement joins TRBV5-1 to TRBJ2-7, with D maybe TRBD1 (5 bases). The V gene lost 4 bases and the J gene lost 3 bases, with 14 bases spanning the gap. This CDR3 region has 14 residues. Germline V gene lookup returns CDR1 SGHRS and CDR2 YFSETQ. CDR3 loop: CASSPWTTNYEQYF. The DNA of the CDR3 is TGCGCCAGCAGCCCGTGGACAACAAACTACGAGCAGTACTTC.

This clonotype occurred a few times. The chain uses TRBV12-3 or TRBV12-4 and TRBJ2-3; 8 bases are shared with TRBD1. CDR3 length equals 11 residues. The V gene end was trimmed by 2 bases and the J gene end by 14 bases; junction bases not matched to a gene: 3. The CDR3 coding sequence is TGTGCCAGCAGTTTACGGGACAGGAGGTATTTT. Amino acids: CASSLRDRRYF.

The chain employs TRBV6-2 or TRBV6-3 and TRBJ1-5; D remains ambiguous. The ends were cut back, 4 bases at V and 7 bases at J, with 11 bases in the middle. In germline, CDR1 is MNHEY, CDR2 SVGEGT. The CDR3 loop spans 13 amino acids. This CDR3 reads CASSLTRAQPQHF. CDR3 nucleotide sequence: TGTGCCAGCAGTTTGACCCGGGCCCAGCCCCAGCATTTT.

The chain links TRBV7-2 to TRBJ1-2; D is possibly TRBD1 (5 bases). CDR3 length: 13 amino acids. From germline, CDR1 is SGHTA and CDR2 FQGNSA. V gave up 3 bases and J gave up 1 base, with 6 bases separating them. The CDR3 loop is CASSFQGNYGYTF. DNA of the CDR3: TGTGCCAGCAGCTTCCAGGGTAACTATGGCTACACCTTC.

This chain uses TRBV27 with TRBJ2-2; no reliable D call. Germline V gene sequence: CDR1 MNHEY, CDR2 SMNVEV (reference sequence). The CDR3 extends over 19 amino acids. Trimming cost V 4 bases and J 0 bases, with 21 bases left between them. As DNA, the CDR3 is TGTGCCAGCAGTTCTATCGTATTGCCCCAGGCAACGAACACCGGGGAGCTGTTTTTT. Protein sequence: CASSSIVLPQATNTGELFF.

This clonotype was detected many times. The chain is built from TRBV19 and TRBJ2-4; TRBD1 matches 9 bases. Germline lookup yields CDR1 LNHDA and CDR2 SQIVND (reference sequence). The junction had 7 bases not matched to a gene; V was cut back by 5 bases and J by 5 bases. CDR3 length: 15 residues. In DNA form, the CDR3 reads TGTGCCAGTAGTGGGACAGGGAGGATGGAAAACATTCAGTACTTC. Translated, it gives CASSGTGRMENIQYF. Drawing the rest from reference TRBV19 and TRBJ2-4, the complete variable domain is DGGITQSPKYLFRKEGQNVTLSCEQNLNHDAMYWYRQDPGQGLRLIYYSQIVNDFQKGDIAEGYSVSREKKESFPLTVTSAQKNPTAFYLCASSGTGRMENIQYFGAGTRLSVL.

The J gene is TRBJ1-1, the V gene TRBV19; 7 nucleotides align to TRBD1. The trim removed 4 bases at V and 1 base at J, leaving 6 bases unmatched. Per germline, CDR1 LNHDA and CDR2 SQIVND (reference sequence). CDR3 length equals 15 residues. The CDR3 region is CASSTRDSPNTEAFF. The CDR3 region has the DNA TGTGCCAGTAGTACCCGGGACAGCCCGAACACTGAAGCTTTCTTT.